The source of this T cell receptor beta chain is a study of T cells in tuberculosis. In the study overall: This South African cohort compared adolescents with or without latent tuberculosis against adults with active tuberculosis.

Using immunoSEQ multiplex PCR, the repertoire was profiled, and TCRdb retains in-frame clones only, with some absent. The sample holds some 34,000 clones; 70% to 90% are singletons and the top ten take 5% to 5.5%. Time point defined: new active TB diagnosis, blood taken before or within 7 days of starting treatment. Each clinical donor contributed on average roughly 100,000 T cells from unsorted cryopreserved PBMC. The germline CDR1 and CDR2 sequences are SEHNR and FQNEAQ (reference sequence). The CDR3 sequence is 13 residues long. Trimming pared 1 base from V and 5 bases from J, leaving 9 bases between.

The chain uses TRBV7-9 and TRBJ2-7, with D tentatively TRBD2 (5 bases). The clonotype comes from an adult with tuberculosis. The specimen was PBMCs, collected at tuberculosis diagnosis. The CDR3 nucleotides read TGTGCCAGCAGCTTAGGGGAGAGCGACGAGCAGTACTTC. Its protein is CASSLGESDEQYF. Looking up the rest from reference TRBV7-9 and TRBJ2-7 gives the full variable domain: DTGVSQNPRHKITKRGQNVTFRCDPISEHNRLYWYRQTLGQGPEFLTYFQNEAQLEKSRLLSDRFSAERPKGSFSTLEIQRTEQGDSAMYLCASSLGESDEQYFGPGTRLTVT.